Below are 14 T cell receptor beta chains sequenced from a single sample in a study of early T cells in non-severe SARS-CoV-2 infection (dated by TCRdb to about 2021). Receptor amplification or capture employed 5' RACE. Instrument used: NextSeq 500. TCRdb reprocessed the public reads (quality trimming at Q25 with fastp, clone calling with MiXCR) and kept in-frame beta chains. CDR3 protein sequences are deduplicated, and each keeps its most common genes and DNA. Within this sample are under 80,000 distinct CDR3 sequences, with 10% to 15% of them counted one time only. Around 5% of the sample comes from the top ten. The sequencing input was whole blood. All receptors come from an adult who was a healthcare worker with PCR-confirmed SARS-CoV-2 infection or an uninfected control (not recorded which).

The V gene is TRBV4-1, the J gene TRBJ2-1; 8 bases are a match to TRBD1. V lost 4 bases to trimming and J lost 4 bases; unmatched junction nucleotides: 9. The CDR3 has 16 amino acids. The germline V gene has CDR1 MGHRA and CDR2 YSYEKL. CDR3 sequence: CASSPERRQGYNEQFF. The CDR3 coding sequence is TGCGCCAGCAGCCCCGAAAGGAGACAGGGGTACAATGAGCAGTTCTTC.

This clonotype was counted a few times. V gene TRBV7-2 combines with J gene TRBJ2-1, with no clear D. Germline V lookup: CDR1 SGHTA, CDR2 FQGNSA. This CDR3 has 14 residues. Trimming stripped 4 bases from V and 3 bases from J, with 10 bases between. The CDR3 sequence is CASSSPGGYNEQFF. The CDR3 DNA reads TGTGCCAGCAGCTCACCAGGCGGCTACAATGAGCAGTTCTTC.

The chain uses TRBV6-2 or TRBV6-3 and TRBJ2-3; weak D call: TRBD1 (5 bases). The CDR3 length is 12 residues. Trimming cost V 5 bases and J 5 bases, with 8 bases left between them. From germline, CDR1 is MNHEY and CDR2 SVGEGT. The CDR3 is CASSPTVDTQYF. The CDR3 DNA reads as TGTGCCAGCAGTCCGACAGTAGATACGCAGTATTTT.

The J gene is TRBJ1-1, the V gene TRBV7-2; 7 nucleotides line up with TRBD1. From germline, CDR1 is SGHTA and CDR2 FQGNSA. The CDR3 runs to 14 residues. V dropped 2 bases and J dropped 7; count of bases not matched to a gene: 7. CDR3 coding DNA: TGTGCCAGCAGCTTACGCAGGGGGGGAAATGAAGCTTTCTTT. This sequence encodes CASSLRRGGNEAFF. Full variable domain (remainder filled in from reference TRBV7-2 and TRBJ1-1): GAGVSQSPSNKVTEKGKDVELRCDPISGHTALYWYRQSLGQGLEFLIYFQGNSAPDKSGLPSDRFSAERTGGSVSTLTIQRTQQEDSAVYLCASSLRRGGNEAFFGQGTRLTVV.

The genes are TRBV4-1 and TRBJ2-3; D gene ambiguous. CDR3 length: 12 amino acids. Germline CDR1 reads MGHRA; CDR2 reads YSYEKL. V was pared by 3 bases and J by 11 bases, with 12 bases between. In DNA, the CDR3 is TGCGCCAGCAGCCAGGATAGATATATGCAGTATTTT. Translating gives CASSQDRYMQYF.

This clonotype was observed a handful of times. V is TRBV15 and J is TRBJ1-3; no firm D call. The CDR3 contains 12 residues. Trimming pared 3 bases from V and 11 bases from J, leaving 11 bases between. The germline gives CDR1 LNHNV, CDR2 YYDKDF (reference sequence). The DNA for the CDR3 is TGTGCCACCAGCAGCGCCCCGGGAGCCATATATTTT. Protein product: CATSSAPGAIYF.

This clonotype was seen repeatedly, ten times or more. The chain combines TRBV25-1 with TRBJ1-1; D is perhaps TRBD1 (5 bases). Germline CDR1 reads MGHDK; CDR2 reads SYGVNS. The V end was cut by 1 base, the J end by 2 bases, with 11 bases between. The CDR3 runs to 15 residues. Written as DNA, the CDR3 is TGTGCCAGCAGTGAATCGGGGCAGCTAAACACTGAAGCTTTCTTT. It encodes CASSESGQLNTEAFF.

This clonotype was observed many times. The chain links TRBV12-3 or TRBV12-4 to TRBJ1-4; TRBD1 aligns across 7 bases. V was clipped by 6 bases and J by 7 bases; unmatched bases: 8. The CDR3 has 14 residues. CDR3 sequence reads: CASSLTGVGEKLFF. CDR3 sequence (DNA): TGTGCCAGCAGCCTAACAGGGGTGGGTGAAAAACTGTTTTTT.

This clonotype was detected ten times or more. This chain uses TRBV7-6 with TRBJ2-1; D ambiguous. Per the germline V gene, CDR1 is SGHVS and CDR2 is FNYEAQ. The V end lost 4 bases, the J end lost 4 bases, and 8 bases lay between the germline ends. CDR3 size: 13 residues. CDR3 sequence reads: CASSYRDYNEQFF. The DNA of the CDR3 is TGTGCCAGCAGCTACCGCGATTACAATGAGCAGTTCTTC.

The genes are TRBV14 and TRBJ2-7; 9 nucleotides match TRBD1. Per the germline V gene, CDR1 is SGHDN and CDR2 is FVKESK. The CDR3 sequence is 14 residues long. V was pared by 3 bases and J by 5 bases, with 5 bases of the junction left unmatched. The CDR3 reads CASSQDRDRDEQYF. The CDR3 coding sequence is TGTGCCAGCAGCCAGGACCGGGACAGGGACGAGCAGTACTTC.

This clonotype came up a few times. The chain couples TRBV4-3 to TRBJ2-1; D is uncertain. Germline-derived CDR1 and CDR2 are LGHNA and YSLEER. V was cut by 0 bases and J by 7 bases, with 7 bases left in between. This CDR3 is 13 amino acids long. The CDR3 is CASSQEGWNEQFF. CDR3 sequence (DNA): TGCGCCAGCAGCCAAGAGGGGTGGAATGAGCAGTTCTTC.

This clonotype has a handful of counts. The chain has TRBV9 and TRBJ2-7, with TRBD1 as a possible D gene (7 bases). The CDR3 covers 14 residues. Trimming shortened V by 2 bases and J by 4 bases, and 13 bases separated the two germline ends. CDR1 and CDR2 from the germline V gene are SGDLS and YYNGEE. The CDR3 loop reads CASSVGGTAYEQYF. Written as DNA, the CDR3 is TGTGCCAGCAGCGTTGGCGGGACAGCTTACGAGCAGTACTTC.

The chain is built from TRBV4-3 and TRBJ1-1; D is ambiguous. This CDR3 has 15 residues. Germline lookup yields CDR1 LGHNA and CDR2 YSLEER. V gave up 0 bases and J gave up 11 bases, with 19 bases separating them. The CDR3 bases are TGCGCCAGCAGCCAAGAAGACGGGAAGAATTGGGAGGCTTTCTTT. Amino acids: CASSQEDGKNWEAFF.

This clonotype was counted only a few times. The J gene is TRBJ2-3, the V gene TRBV6-1; the D gene could be TRBD1 or TRBD2 (5 bases each). V shed 5 bases and J shed 1 base, with 13 bases lying between them. Germline values: CDR1 MNHNS, CDR2 SASEGT. This CDR3 comprises 15 residues. The CDR3 region has the DNA TGTGCCAGCAGTCGTGGGGACGCGGGCACAGATACGCAGTATTTT. Translating it yields CASSRGDAGTDTQYF.